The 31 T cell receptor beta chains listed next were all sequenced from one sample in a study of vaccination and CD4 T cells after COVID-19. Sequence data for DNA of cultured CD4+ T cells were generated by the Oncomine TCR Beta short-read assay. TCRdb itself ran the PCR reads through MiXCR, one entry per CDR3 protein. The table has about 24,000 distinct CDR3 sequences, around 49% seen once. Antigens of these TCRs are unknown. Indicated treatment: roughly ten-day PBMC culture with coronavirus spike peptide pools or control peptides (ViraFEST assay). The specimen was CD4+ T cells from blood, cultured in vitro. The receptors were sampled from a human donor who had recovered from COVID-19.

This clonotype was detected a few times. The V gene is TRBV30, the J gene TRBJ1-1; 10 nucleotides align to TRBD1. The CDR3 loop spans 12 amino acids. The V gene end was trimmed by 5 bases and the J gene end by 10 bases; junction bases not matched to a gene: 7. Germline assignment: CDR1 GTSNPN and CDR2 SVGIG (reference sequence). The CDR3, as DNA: TGTGCCTGGGCTGACAGGGGGCCTTTAGCTTTCTTT. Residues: CAWADRGPLAFF.

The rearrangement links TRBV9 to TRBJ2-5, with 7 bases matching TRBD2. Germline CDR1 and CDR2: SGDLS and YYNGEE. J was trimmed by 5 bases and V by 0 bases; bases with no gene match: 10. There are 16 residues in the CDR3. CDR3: CASSVGRGTDGETQYF. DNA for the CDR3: TGTGCCAGCAGCGTAGGGCGGGGGACCGACGGTGAGACCCAGTACTTC.

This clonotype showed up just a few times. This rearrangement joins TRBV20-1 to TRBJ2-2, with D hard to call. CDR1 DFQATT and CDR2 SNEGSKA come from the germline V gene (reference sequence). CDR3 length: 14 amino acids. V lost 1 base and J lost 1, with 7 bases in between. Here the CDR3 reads CSARVQLNTGELFF. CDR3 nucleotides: TGCAGTGCTAGAGTTCAGCTGAACACCGGGGAGCTGTTTTTT.

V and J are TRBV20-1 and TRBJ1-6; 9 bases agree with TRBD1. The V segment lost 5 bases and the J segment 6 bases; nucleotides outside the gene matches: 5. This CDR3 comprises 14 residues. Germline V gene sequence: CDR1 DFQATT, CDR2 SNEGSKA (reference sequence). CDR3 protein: CSAPGTGPNSPLHF. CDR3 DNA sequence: TGCAGTGCTCCTGGGACAGGGCCTAATTCACCCCTCCACTTT.

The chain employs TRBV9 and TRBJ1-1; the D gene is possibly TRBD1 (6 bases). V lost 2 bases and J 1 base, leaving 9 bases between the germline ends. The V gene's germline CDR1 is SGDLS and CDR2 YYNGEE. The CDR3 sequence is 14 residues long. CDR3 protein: CASSVTQGNTEAFF. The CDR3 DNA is TGTGCCAGCAGCGTGACACAGGGGAACACTGAAGCTTTCTTT.

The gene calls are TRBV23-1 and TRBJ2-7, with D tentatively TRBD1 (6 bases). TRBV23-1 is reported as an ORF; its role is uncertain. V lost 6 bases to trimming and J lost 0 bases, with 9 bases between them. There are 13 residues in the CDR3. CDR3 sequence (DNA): TGCGCCAGCAGCCGGACAGTCTCCTACGAGCAGTACTTC. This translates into CASSRTVSYEQYF.

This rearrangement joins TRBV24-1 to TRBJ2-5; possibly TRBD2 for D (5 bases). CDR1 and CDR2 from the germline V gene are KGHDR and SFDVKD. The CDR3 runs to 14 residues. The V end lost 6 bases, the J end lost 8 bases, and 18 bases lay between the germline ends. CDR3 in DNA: TGTGCCACCAGTCCCCCCACGGGGATGGATACCCAGTACTTC. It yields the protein CATSPPTGMDTQYF.

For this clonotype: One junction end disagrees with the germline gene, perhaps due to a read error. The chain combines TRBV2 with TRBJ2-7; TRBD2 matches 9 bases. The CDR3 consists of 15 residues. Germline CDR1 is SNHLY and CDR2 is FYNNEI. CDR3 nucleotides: TGTGCCAGCAGTGAACTAGCGGGGATTTATTACGGGCAGTACTTC. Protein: CASSELAGIYYGQYF.

The CDR3 nucleotides are TGCAGTGCTAGTTGGCCCTACAATGAGCAGTTCTTC. Its translation is CSASWPYNEQFF. This chain connects TRBV20-1 to TRBJ2-1, with D hard to call. Germline lookup yields CDR1 DFQATT and CDR2 SNEGSKA (reference sequence). V lost 3 bases to trimming and J lost 2 bases, with 5 bases between them. The CDR3 covers 12 residues.

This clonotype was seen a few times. CDR3 in amino acids: CASSLSGARETQYF. The CDR3 bases are TGTGCCAGCAGCTTATCGGGGGCTCGGGAGACCCAGTACTTC. This sequence joins TRBV7-9 and TRBJ2-5; D might be TRBD1 or TRBD2, each matching 6 bases. The CDR3 loop spans 14 amino acids. V was pared by 2 bases and J by 5 bases, with 12 bases between. Germline CDR1 is SEHNR and CDR2 is FQNEAQ (reference sequence).

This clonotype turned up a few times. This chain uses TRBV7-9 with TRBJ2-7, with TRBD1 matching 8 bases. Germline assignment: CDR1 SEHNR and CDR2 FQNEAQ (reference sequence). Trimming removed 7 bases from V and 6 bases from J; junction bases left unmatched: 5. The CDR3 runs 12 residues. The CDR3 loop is CASKGQGTEQYF. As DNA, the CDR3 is TGTGCCAGCAAAGGACAGGGTACCGAGCAGTACTTC.

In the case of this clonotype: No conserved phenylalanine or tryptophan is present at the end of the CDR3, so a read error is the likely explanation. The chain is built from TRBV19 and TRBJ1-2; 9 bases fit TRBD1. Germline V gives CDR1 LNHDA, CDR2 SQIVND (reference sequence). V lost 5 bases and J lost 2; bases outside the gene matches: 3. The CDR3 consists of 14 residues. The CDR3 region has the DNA TGTGCCAGTAGTGTCGGGACAGGGAACTATGGCTACACCGTC. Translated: CASSVGTGNYGYTV.

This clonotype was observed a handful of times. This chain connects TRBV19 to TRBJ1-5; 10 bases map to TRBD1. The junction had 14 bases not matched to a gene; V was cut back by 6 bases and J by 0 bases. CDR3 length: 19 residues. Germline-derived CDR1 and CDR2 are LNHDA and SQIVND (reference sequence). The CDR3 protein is CASRYRDRGLLYSNQPQHF. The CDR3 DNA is TGTGCCAGTAGATACCGGGACAGGGGCTTATTGTATAGCAATCAGCCCCAGCATTTT. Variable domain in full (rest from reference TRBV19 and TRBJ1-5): DGGITQSPKYLFRKEGQNVTLSCEQNLNHDAMYWYRQDPGQGLRLIYYSQIVNDFQKGDIAEGYSVSREKKESFPLTVTSAQKNPTAFYLCASRYRDRGLLYSNQPQHFGDGTRLSIL.

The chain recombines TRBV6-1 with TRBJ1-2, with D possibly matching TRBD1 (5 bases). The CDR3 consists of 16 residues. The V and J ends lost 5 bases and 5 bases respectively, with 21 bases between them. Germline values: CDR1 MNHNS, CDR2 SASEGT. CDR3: CASSRVRTQGDYGYTF. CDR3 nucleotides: TGTGCCAGCAGTAGGGTTAGGACCCAAGGGGATTATGGCTACACCTTC.

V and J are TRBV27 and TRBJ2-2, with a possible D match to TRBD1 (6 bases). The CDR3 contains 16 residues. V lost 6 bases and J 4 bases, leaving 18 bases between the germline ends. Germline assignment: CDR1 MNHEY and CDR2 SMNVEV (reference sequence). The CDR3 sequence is CASRSTGTSGTGELFF. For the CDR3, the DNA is TGTGCCAGCAGAAGTACAGGGACCTCTGGCACCGGGGAGCTGTTTTTT.

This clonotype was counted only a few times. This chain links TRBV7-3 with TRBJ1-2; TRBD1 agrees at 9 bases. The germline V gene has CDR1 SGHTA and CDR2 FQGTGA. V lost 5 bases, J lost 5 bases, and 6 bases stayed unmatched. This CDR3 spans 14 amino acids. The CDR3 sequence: CASSPQDRGYGYTF. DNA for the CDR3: TGTGCCAGCAGCCCACAGGACAGGGGATATGGCTACACCTTC.

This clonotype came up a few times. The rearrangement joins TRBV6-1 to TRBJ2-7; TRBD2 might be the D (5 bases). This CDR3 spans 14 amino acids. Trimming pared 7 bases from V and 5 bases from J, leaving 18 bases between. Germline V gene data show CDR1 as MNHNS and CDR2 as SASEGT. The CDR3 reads CASKKSPDFHEQYF. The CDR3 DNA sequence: TGTGCCAGCAAGAAAAGTCCGGACTTTCACGAGCAGTACTTC.

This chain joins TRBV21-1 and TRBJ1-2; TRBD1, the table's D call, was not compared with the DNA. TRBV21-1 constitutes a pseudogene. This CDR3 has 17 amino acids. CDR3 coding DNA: TGTGCCAGCAGCAAATACCCCTGGGGGGATCGGGTATATGGCTACACCTTC. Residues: CASSKYPWGDRVYGYTF.

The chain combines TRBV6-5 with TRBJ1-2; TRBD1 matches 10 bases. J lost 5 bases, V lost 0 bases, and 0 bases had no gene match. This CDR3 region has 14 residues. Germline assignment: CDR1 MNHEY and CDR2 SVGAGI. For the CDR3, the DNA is TGTGCCAGCAGTTACTCGGGACAGGGGTATGGCTACACCTTC. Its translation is CASSYSGQGYGYTF.

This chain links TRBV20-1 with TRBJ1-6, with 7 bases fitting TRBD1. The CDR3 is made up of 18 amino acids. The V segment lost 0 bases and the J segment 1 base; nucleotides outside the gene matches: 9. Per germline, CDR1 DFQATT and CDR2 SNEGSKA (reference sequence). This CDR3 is CSARDRRGRGSYNSPLHF. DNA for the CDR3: TGCAGTGCTAGAGATAGGAGGGGGCGCGGGTCCTATAATTCACCCCTCCACTTT.

The CDR3 region is CSARAPPGLAVTRGTGELFF. The CDR3 DNA sequence: TGCAGTGCTAGAGCGCCACCCGGACTAGCGGTGACCCGGGGCACCGGGGAGCTGTTTTTT. The chain combines TRBV20-1 with TRBJ2-2, with TRBD2 identical over 10 bases. The CDR3 loop spans 20 amino acids. With 1 base clipped from V and 4 bases from J, the junction kept 18 bases outside the gene matches. The V gene's germline CDR1 is DFQATT and CDR2 SNEGSKA (reference sequence).

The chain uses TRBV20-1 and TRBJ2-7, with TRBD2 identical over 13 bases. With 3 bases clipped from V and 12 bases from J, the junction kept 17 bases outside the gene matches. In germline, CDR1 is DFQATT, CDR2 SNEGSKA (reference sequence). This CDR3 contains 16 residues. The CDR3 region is CSASDALRTSGREVYF. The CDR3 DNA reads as TGCAGTGCTAGCGACGCCCTCAGGACTAGCGGGAGAGAGGTGTACTTC.

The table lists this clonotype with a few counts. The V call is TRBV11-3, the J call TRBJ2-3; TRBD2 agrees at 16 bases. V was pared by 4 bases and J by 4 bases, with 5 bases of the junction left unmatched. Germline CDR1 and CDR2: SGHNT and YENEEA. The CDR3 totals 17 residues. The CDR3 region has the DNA TGTGCCAGCAGCTCGGGACTAGCGGGAGGGCGGCCAGATACGCAGTATTTT. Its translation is CASSSGLAGGRPDTQYF. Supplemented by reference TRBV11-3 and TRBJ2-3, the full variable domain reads EAGVVQSPRYKIIEKKQPVAFWCNPISGHNTLYWYLQNLGQGPELLIRYENEEAVDDSQLPKDRFSAERLKGVDSTLKIQPAELGDSAVYLCASSSGLAGGRPDTQYFGPGTRLTVL.

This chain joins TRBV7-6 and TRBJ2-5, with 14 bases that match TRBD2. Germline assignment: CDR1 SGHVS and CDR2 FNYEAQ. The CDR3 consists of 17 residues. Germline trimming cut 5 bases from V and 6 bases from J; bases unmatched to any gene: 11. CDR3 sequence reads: CASSPAGTSGGRKTQYF. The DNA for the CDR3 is TGTGCCAGCAGCCCGGCCGGGACTAGCGGGGGCCGGAAGACCCAGTACTTC.

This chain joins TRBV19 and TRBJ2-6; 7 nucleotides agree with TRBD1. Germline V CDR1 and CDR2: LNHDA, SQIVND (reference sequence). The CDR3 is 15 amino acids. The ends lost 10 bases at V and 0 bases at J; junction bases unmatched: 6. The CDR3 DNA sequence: TGTGCCACGACAGGGTCCTACTCTGGGGCCAACGTCCTGACTTTC. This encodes CATTGSYSGANVLTF. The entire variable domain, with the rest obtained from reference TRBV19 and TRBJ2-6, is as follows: DGGITQSPKYLFRKEGQNVTLSCEQNLNHDAMYWYRQDPGQGLRLIYYSQIVNDFQKGDIAEGYSVSREKKESFPLTVTSAQKNPTAFYLCATTGSYSGANVLTFGAGSRLTVL.

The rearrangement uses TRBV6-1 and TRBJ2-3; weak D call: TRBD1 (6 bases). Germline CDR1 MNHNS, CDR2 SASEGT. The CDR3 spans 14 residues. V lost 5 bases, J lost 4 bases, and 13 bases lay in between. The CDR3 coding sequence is TGTGCCAGCAGTCTACAGGGACCCGCAGATACGCAGTATTTT. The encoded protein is CASSLQGPADTQYF.

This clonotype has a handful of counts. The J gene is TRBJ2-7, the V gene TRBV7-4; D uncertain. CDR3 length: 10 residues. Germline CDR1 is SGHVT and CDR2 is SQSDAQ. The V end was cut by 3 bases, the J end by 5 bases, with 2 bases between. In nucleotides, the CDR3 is TGTGCCAGCAGCTTTGACGAGCAGTACTTC. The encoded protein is CASSFDEQYF.

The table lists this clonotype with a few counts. The CDR3 protein is CASSLGQGASETQYF. In DNA, the CDR3 is TGTGCCAGCAGCCTCGGGCAGGGGGCGTCAGAGACCCAGTACTTC. The chain carries TRBV2 and TRBJ2-5; 8 nucleotides align to TRBD1. CDR1 and CDR2 from the germline V gene are SNHLY and FYNNEI. This CDR3 comprises 15 residues. Germline trimming cut 6 bases from V and 4 bases from J; bases unmatched to any gene: 10. Complete variable domain (other parts from reference TRBV2 and TRBJ2-5): EPEVTQTPSHQVTQMGQEVILRCVPISNHLYFYWYRQILGQKVEFLVSFYNNEISEKSEIFDDQFSVERPDGSNFTLKIRSTKLEDSAMYFCASSLGQGASETQYFGPGTRLLVL.

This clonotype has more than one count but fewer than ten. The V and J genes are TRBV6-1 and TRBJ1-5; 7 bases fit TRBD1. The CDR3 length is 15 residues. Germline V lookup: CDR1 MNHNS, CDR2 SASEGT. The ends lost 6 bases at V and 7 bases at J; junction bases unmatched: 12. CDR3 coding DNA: TGTGCCAGCAGCGACCCCGACAGGGTAAAGCAGCCCCAGCATTTT. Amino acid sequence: CASSDPDRVKQPQHF.

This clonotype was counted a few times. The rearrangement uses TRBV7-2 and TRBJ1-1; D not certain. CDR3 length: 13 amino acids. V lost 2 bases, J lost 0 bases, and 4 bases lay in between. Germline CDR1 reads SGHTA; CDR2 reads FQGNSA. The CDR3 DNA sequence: TGTGCCAGCAGCTTATATTTGAACACTGAAGCTTTCTTT. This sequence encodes CASSLYLNTEAFF.

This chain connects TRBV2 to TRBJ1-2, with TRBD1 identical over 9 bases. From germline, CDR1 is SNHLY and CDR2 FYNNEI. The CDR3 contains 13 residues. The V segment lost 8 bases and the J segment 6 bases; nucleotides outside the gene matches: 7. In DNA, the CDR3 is TGTGCCAGCCATCCGGACAGGGGTGATGGCTACACCTTC. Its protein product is CASHPDRGDGYTF.